This T cell receptor beta chain appears in the sequencing data of a study of T cell responses to AZD1222 COVID-19 vaccine. Sequenced by immunoSEQ multiplex PCR; TCRdb stores in-frame clones only, minus some. The sample has roughly 110,000 clones, over 80% seen once. A word on this clone: Its cognate antigen is unknown.

Germline V gives CDR1 SGHRS, CDR2 YFSETQ. The CDR3 is 15 residues long. V lost 0 bases and J 5 bases, leaving 11 bases between the germline ends. Study observations and caveats: Donors, mostly white British, included more females; clonal diversity was possibly underestimated. Baseline testing showed seropositivity in only a handful of AZD1222 recipients. Repertoire sampling occurred only after the peak T cell response.

The TCR comes from an adult who received the AZD1222 COVID-19 vaccine. This specimen consisted of peripheral blood, obtained 28 days after the second AZD1222 dose. The chain links TRBV5-1 to TRBJ2-2, with a tentative D call TRBD2 (7 bases). The chain's CDR3 is CASSLAGGETGELFF. The CDR3 coding sequence is TGCGCCAGCAGCTTGGCGGGGGGCGAGACCGGGGAGCTGTTTTTT.